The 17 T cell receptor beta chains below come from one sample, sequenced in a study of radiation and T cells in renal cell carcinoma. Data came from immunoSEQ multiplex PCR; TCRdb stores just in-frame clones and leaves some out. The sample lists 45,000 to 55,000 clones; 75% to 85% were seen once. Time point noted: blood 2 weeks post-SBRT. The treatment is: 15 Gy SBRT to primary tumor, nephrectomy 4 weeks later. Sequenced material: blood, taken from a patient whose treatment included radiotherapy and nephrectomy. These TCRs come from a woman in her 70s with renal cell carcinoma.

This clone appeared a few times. The CDR3 loop reads CASSLLQPGSYEQYF. The CDR3 coding sequence is TGCGCCAGCAGCTTGCTACAACCAGGCTCCTACGAGCAGTACTTC. J is TRBJ2-7 and V is TRBV5-1; D call uncertain. The germline V gene encodes CDR1 SGHRS and CDR2 YFSETQ. V was shortened by 1 base and J by 0 bases, with 11 bases between the two germline ends. This CDR3 contains 15 residues.

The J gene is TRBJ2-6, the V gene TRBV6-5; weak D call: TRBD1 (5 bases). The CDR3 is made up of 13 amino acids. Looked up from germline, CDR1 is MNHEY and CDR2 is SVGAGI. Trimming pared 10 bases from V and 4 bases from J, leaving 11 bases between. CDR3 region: CATRGAGANVLTF. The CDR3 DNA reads TGTGCCACCCGTGGGGCGGGGGCCAACGTCCTGACTTTC.

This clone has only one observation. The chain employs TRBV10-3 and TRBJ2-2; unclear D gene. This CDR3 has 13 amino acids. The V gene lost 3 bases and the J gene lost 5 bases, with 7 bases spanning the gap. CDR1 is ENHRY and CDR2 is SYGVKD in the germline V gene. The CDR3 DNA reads TGTGCCATCAGTGACGGGTCTACCGGGGAGCTGTTTTTT. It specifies CAISDGSTGELFF.

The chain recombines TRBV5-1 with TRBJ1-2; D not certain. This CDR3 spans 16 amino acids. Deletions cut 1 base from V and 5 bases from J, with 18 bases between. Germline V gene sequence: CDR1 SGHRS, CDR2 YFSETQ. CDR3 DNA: TGCGCCAGCAGCTTGTCAGATATCCCGGCAAGATATGGCTACACCTTC. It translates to CASSLSDIPARYGYTF.

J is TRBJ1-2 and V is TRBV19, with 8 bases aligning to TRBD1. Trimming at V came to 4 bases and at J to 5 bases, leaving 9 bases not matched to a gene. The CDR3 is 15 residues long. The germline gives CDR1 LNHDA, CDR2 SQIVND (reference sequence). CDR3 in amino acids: CASSTGQGGRYGYTF. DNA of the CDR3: TGTGCCAGTAGTACCGGACAGGGAGGAAGGTATGGCTACACCTTC.

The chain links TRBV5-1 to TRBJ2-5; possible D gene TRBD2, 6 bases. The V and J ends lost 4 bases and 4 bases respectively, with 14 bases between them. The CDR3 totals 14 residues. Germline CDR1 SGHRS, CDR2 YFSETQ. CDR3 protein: CASSDPRRGETQYF. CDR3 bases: TGCGCCAGCAGCGACCCCCGGAGGGGAGAGACCCAGTACTTC.

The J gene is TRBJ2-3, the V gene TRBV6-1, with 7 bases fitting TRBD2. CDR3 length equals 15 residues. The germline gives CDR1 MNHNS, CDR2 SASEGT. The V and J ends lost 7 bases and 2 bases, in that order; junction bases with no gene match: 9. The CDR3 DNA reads TGTGCCAGCAACCGGGCGGGGGAGCTCACAGATACGCAGTATTTT. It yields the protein CASNRAGELTDTQYF.

The CDR3 nucleotides are TGTGCCAGCTCACCAGGGACAGGGTTATCCTACGAGCAGTACTTC. Residues: CASSPGTGLSYEQYF. The chain carries TRBV18 and TRBJ2-7, with 9 bases identical to TRBD1. The CDR3 contains 15 residues. Trimming cost V 2 bases and J 1 base; bases outside gene matches: 3. Germline lookup yields CDR1 KGHSH and CDR2 LQKENI. Variable domain in full (rest from reference TRBV18 and TRBJ2-7): NAGVMQNPRHLVRRRGQEARLRCSPMKGHSHVYWYRQLPEEGLKFMVYLQKENIIDESGMPKERFSAEFPKEGPSILRIQQVVRGDSAAYFCASSPGTGLSYEQYFGPGTRLTVT.

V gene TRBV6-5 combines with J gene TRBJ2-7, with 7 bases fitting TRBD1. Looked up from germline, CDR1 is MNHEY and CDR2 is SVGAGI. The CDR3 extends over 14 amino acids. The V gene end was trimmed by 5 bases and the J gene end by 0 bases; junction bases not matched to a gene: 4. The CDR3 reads CASSRGQRSYEQYF. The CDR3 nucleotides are TGTGCCAGCAGTAGGGGACAGCGCTCCTACGAGCAGTACTTC.

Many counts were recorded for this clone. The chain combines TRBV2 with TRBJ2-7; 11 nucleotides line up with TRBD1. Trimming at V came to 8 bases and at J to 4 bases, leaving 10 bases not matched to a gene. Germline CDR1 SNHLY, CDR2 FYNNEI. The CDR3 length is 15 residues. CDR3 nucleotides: TGTGCCAGCCTAACTGGACAGGGGGCAAGGTACGAGCAGTACTTC. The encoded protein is CASLTGQGARYEQYF.

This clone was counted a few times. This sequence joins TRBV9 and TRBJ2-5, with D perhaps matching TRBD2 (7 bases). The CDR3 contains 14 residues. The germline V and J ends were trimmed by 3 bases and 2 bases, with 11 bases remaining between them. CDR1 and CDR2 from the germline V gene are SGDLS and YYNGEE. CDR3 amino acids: CASSEGGQQETQYF. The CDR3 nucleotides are TGTGCCAGCAGCGAGGGGGGGCAGCAAGAGACCCAGTACTTC.

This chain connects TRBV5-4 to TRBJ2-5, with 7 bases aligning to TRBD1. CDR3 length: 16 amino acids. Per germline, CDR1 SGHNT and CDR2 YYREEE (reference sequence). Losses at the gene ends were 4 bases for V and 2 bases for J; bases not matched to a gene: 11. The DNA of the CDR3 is TGTGCCAGCAGCCTCGAGTTGGGACAGCGACAAGAGACCCAGTACTTC. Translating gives CASSLELGQRQETQYF. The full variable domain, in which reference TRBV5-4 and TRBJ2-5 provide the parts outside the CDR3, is ETGVTQSPTHLIKTRGQQVTLRCSSQSGHNTVSWYQQALGQGPQFIFQYYREEENGRGNFPPRFSGLQFPNYSSELNVNALELDDSALYLCASSLELGQRQETQYFGPGTRLLVL.

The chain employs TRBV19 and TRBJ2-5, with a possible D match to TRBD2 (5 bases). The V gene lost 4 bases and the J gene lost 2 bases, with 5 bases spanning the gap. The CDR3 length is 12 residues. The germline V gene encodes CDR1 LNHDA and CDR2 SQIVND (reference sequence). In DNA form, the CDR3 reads TGTGCCAGTAGTAGGAGGCAAGAGACCCAGTACTTC. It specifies CASSRRQETQYF.

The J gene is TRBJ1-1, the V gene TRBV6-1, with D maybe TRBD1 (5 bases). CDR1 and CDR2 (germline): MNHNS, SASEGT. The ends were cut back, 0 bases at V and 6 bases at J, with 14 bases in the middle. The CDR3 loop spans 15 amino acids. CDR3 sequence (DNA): TGTGCCAGCAGTGAAGCTGCAGGGAGAACGGCTGAAGCTTTCTTT. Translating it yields CASSEAAGRTAEAFF.

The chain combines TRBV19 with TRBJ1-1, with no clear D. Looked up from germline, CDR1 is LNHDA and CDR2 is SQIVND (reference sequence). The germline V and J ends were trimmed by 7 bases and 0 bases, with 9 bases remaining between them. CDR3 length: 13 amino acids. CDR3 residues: CASTWQVNTEAFF. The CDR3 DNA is TGTGCCAGTACGTGGCAGGTGAACACTGAAGCTTTCTTT. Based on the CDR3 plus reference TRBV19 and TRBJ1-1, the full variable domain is DGGITQSPKYLFRKEGQNVTLSCEQNLNHDAMYWYRQDPGQGLRLIYYSQIVNDFQKGDIAEGYSVSREKKESFPLTVTSAQKNPTAFYLCASTWQVNTEAFFGQGTRLTVV.

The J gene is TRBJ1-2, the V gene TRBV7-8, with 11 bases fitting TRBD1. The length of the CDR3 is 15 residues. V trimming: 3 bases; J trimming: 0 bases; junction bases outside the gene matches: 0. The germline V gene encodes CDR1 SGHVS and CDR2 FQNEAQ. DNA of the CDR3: TGTGCCAGCAGCTTGGGACAGGGGGCTAACTATGGCTACACCTTC. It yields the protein CASSLGQGANYGYTF.

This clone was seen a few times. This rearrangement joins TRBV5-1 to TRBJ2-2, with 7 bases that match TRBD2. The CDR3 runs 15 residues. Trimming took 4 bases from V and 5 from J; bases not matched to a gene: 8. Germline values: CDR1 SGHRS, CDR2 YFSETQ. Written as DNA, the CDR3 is TGCGCCAGCAGCCAAACTGGAGCGGGGACCGGGGAGCTGTTTTTT. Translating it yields CASSQTGAGTGELFF.